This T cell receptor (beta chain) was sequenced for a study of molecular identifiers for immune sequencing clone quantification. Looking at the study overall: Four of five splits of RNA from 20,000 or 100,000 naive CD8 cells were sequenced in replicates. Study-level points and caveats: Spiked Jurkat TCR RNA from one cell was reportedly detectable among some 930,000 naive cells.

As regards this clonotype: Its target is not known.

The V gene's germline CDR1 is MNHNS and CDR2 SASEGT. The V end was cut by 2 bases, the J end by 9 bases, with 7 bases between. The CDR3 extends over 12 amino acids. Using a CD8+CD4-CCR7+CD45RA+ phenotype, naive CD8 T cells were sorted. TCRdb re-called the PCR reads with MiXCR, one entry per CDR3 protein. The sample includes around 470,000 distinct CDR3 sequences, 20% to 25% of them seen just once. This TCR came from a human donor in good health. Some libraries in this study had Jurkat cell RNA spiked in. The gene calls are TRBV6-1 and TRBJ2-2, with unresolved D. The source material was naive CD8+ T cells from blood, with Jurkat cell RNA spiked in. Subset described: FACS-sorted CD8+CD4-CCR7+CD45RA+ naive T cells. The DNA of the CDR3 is TGTGCCAGCAGTGAACTGCTACGGGAGCTGTTTTTT. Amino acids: CASSELLRELFF.